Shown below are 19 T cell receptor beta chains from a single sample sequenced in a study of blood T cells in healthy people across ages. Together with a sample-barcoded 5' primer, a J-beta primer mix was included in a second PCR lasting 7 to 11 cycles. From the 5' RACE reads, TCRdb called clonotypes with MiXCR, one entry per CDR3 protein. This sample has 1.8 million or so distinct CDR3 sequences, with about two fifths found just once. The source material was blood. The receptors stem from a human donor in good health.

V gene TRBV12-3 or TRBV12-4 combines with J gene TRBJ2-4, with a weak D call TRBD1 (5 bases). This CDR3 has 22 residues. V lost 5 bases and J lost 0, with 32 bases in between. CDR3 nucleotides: TGTGCCAGCAGTCCGGAGTGGGGATCGTCAGGGAACTATAAAAAAGCCAAAAACATTCAGTACTTC. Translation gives CASSPEWGSSGNYKKAKNIQYF.

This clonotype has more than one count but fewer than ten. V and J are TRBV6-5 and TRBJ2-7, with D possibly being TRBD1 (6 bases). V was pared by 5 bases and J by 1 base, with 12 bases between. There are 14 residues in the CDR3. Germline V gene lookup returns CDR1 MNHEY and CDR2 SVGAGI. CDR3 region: CASSKDRISYEQYF. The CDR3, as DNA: TGTGCCAGCAGTAAAGACAGGATTTCCTACGAGCAGTACTTC.

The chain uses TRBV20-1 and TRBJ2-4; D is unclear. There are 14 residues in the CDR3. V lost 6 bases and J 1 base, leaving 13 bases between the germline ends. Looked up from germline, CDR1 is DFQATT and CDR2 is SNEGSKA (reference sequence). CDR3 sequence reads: CSALWGFAKNIQYF. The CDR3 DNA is TGCAGTGCATTGTGGGGTTTTGCCAAAAACATTCAGTACTTC.

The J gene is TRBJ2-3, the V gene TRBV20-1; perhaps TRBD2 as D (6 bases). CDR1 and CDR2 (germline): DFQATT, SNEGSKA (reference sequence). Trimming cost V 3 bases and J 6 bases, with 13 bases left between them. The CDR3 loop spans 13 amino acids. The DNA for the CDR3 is TGCAGTGCTAGGCGGGACCTAGGGGATACGCAGTATTTT. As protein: CSARRDLGDTQYF.

The CDR3 reads CASSLDRSAYEQYF. In DNA form, the CDR3 reads TGTGCCAGCAGCCTCGACAGGAGCGCCTACGAGCAGTACTTC. J is TRBJ2-7 and V is TRBV6-6; possibly TRBD1 for D (6 bases). The V end lost 6 bases, the J end lost 2 bases, and 14 bases lay between the germline ends. The V gene's germline CDR1 is MNHNY and CDR2 SVGAGI (reference sequence). The CDR3 is made up of 14 amino acids.

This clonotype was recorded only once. The DNA of the CDR3 is TGTGCCAGTAGGGGATGGACAGCCAAGTACCAAGAGACCCAGTACTTC. This encodes CASRGWTAKYQETQYF. The chain is built from TRBV19 and TRBJ2-5, with D perhaps matching TRBD1 (6 bases). This CDR3 is 16 amino acids long. V was pared by 6 bases and J by 0 bases, with 17 bases between. Germline V gene lookup returns CDR1 LNHDA and CDR2 SQIVND (reference sequence).

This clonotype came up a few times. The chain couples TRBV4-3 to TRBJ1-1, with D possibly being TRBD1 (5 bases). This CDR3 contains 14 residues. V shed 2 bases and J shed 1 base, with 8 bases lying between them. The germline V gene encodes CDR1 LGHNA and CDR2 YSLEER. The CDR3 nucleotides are TGCGCCAGCAGCCAATGGGACGGGAACACTGAAGCTTTCTTT. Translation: CASSQWDGNTEAFF.

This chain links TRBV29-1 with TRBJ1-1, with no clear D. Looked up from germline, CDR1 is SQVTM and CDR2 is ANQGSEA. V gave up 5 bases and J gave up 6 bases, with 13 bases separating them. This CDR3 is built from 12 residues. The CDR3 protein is CSVIGYSAEAFF. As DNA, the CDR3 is TGCAGCGTTATTGGTTACTCCGCTGAAGCTTTCTTT.

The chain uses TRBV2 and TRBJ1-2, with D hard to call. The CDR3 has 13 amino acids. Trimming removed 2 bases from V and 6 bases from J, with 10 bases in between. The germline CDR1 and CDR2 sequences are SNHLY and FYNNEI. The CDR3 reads CASSEFPPNGYTF. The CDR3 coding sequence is TGTGCCAGCAGTGAATTCCCCCCAAATGGCTACACCTTC.

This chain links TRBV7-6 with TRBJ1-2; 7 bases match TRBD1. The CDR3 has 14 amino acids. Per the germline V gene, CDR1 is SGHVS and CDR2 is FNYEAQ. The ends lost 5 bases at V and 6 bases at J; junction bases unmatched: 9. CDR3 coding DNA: TGTGCCAGCAGCCCCTCAGAGGGGGCGGATGGCTACACCTTC. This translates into CASSPSEGADGYTF.

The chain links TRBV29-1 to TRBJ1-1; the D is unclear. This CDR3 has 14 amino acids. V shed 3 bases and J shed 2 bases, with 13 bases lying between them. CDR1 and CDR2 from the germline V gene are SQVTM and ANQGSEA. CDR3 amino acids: CSVERRKNNTEAFF. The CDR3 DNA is TGCAGCGTTGAGAGGAGAAAGAACAACACTGAAGCTTTCTTT.

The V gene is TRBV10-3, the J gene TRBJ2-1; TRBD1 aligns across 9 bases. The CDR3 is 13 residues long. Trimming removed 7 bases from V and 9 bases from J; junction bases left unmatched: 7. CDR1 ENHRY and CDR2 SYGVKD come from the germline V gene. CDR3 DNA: TGTGCCATCAAGGGACAGGGAAGCGCTGAGCAGTTCTTC. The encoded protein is CAIKGQGSAEQFF.

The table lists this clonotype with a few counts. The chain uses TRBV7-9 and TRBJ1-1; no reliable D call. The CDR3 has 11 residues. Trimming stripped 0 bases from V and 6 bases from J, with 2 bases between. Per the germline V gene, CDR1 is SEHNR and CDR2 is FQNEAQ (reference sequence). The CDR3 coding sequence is TGTGCCAGCAGCTTAGCGTCTGAAGCTTTCTTT. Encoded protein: CASSLASEAFF.

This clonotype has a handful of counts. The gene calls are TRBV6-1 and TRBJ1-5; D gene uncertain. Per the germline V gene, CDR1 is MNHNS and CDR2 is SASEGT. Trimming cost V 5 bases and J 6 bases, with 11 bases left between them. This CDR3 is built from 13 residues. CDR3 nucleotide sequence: TGTGCCAGCAGTCCCTCTAAAGGTCAGCCCCAGCATTTT. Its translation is CASSPSKGQPQHF.

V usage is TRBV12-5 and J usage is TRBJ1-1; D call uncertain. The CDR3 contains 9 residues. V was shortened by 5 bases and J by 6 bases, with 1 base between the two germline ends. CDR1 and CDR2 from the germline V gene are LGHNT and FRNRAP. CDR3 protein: CASGPEAFF. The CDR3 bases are TGTGCTAGTGGTCCTGAAGCTTTCTTT.

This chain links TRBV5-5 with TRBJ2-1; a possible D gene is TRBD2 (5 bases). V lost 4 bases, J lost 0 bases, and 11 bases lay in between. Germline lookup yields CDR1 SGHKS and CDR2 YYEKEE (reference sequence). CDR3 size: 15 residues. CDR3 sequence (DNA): TGTGCCAGCAGCGGCCCGGGGAGCTCCTACAATGAGCAGTTCTTC. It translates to CASSGPGSSYNEQFF. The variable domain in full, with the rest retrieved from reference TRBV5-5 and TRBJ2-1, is DAGVTQSPTHLIKTRGQQVTLRCSPISGHKSVSWYQQVLGQGPQFIFQYYEKEERGRGNFPDRFSARQFPNYSSELNVNALLLGDSALYLCASSGPGSSYNEQFFGPGTRLTVL.

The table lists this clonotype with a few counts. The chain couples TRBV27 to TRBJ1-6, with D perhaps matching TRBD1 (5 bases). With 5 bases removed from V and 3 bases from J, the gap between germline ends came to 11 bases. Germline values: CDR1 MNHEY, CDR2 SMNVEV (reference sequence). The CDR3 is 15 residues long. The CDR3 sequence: CASSMGVGYNSPLHF. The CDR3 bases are TGTGCCAGCAGTATGGGGGTAGGCTATAATTCACCCCTCCACTTT.

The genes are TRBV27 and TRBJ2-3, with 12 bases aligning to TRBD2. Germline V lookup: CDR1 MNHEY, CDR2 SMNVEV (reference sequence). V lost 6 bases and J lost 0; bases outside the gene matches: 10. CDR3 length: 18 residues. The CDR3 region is CASSLLAGGTSSTDTQYF. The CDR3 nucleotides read TGTGCCAGCAGCCTACTAGCGGGGGGTACTAGTAGCACAGATACGCAGTATTTT.

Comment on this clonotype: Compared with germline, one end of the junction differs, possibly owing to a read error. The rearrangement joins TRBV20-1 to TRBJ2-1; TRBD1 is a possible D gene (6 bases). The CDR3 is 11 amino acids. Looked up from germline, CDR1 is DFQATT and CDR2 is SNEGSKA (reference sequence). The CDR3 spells CGAHQGYEQFF. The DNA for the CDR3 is TGCGGTGCTCACCAGGGGTATGAGCAGTTCTTC.